A selection of T cell receptor beta chains follows, all from one sample in a study of blood T cells in healthy people across ages. TCRdb processed the 5' RACE reads anew with MiXCR; each CDR3 protein has one entry. The data contain 800,000 or so distinct CDR3 sequences, under 80% of them singletons. The sample comprised blood. These receptors were obtained from a man aged 30 to 45 in good health. The CDR3 runs from the conserved cysteine through the conserved F or W. The D gene is left open where the match is weak. Clone size is given for some rows only: seen once, a few or many times, or a class if the clone is expanded.

j_call v_call d_call cdr3_length clone_size cdr3_aa cdr3_nt
TRBJ2-7 TRBV7-3 - 14 few CASSLRYDSYEQYF TGTGCCAGCAGCTTACGATACGACAGCTACGAGCAGTACTTC
TRBJ2-3 TRBV7-9 - 17 - CALLFKPGASATDTQYF TGTGCCCTCCTCTTCAAGCCGGGGGCCTCAGCCACAGATACGCAGTATTTT
TRBJ2-5 TRBV20-1 - 14 few CSAQPGTLQETQYF TGCAGTGCCCAACCTGGGACCCTCCAAGAGACCCAGTACTTC
TRBJ2-3 TRBV4-3 TRBD1 18 - CASSQDRDRKSGPDTQYF TGCGCCAGCAGCCAAGATAGGGACAGAAAAAGCGGCCCAGATACGCAGTATTTT
TRBJ2-7 TRBV4-3 - 18 - CASSPTYGGLLSSYEQYF TGCGCCAGCAGCCCTACCTACGGGGGCCTTCTGAGCTCCTACGAGCAGTACTTC
TRBJ2-5 TRBV5-1 TRBD2 19 - CASSTPGLGSLRMYNEQYF TGCGCCAGCAGCACCCCCGGACTAGGTTCTCTTAGGATGTACAATGAGCAGTACTTC
TRBJ2-5 TRBV10-3 - 11 few CAIRSQETQYF TGTGCCATCAGGTCCCAAGAGACCCAGTACTTC
TRBJ2-7 TRBV20-1 - 15 - CSARSTGTAAYEQYF TGCAGTGCTAGGTCCACCGGGACTGCCGCCTACGAGCAGTACTTC
TRBJ2-3 TRBV7-2 - 14 many CASSLMGGVDTQYF TGTGCCAGCAGCTTAATGGGGGGCGTAGATACGCAGTATTTT
TRBJ2-5 TRBV29-1 - 12 once CSGGRGSETQYF TGCAGTGGAGGGAGGGGGTCAGAGACCCAGTACTTC
TRBJ2-7 TRBV6-1 - 16 - CASSVGSRALPYEQYF TGTGCCAGCAGTGTTGGCTCGCGGGCATTACCCTACGAGCAGTACTTC
TRBJ1-2 TRBV9 - 11 - CASNSYYGYTF TGTGCCAGCAACAGCTACTATGGCTACACCTTC
TRBJ2-1 TRBV7-8 TRBD2 15 - CASSSGLAGTNEQFF TGTGCCAGCAGCTCGGGACTAGCGGGGACTAATGAGCAGTTCTTC
TRBJ2-7 TRBV4-2 - 15 few CASSQETELSYEQYF TGTGCCAGCAGCCAAGAAACGGAGTTGTCCTACGAGCAGTACTTC
TRBJ2-1 TRBV2 - 14 few CASSDAGTYNEQFF TGTGCCAGCAGTGATGCAGGAACGTACAATGAGCAGTTCTTC
TRBJ1-2 TRBV3-1 - 16 - CAGTGDRQSPNYGYTF TGTGCCGGCACTGGAGATAGACAGAGCCCTAACTATGGCTACACCTTC
TRBJ1-1 TRBV4-3 - 14 - CASSQFTPVERAFF TGCGCCAGCAGCCAATTCACACCAGTAGAGCGAGCTTTCTTT
TRBJ2-1 TRBV9 TRBD2 17 - CASSPRIAGGWLNEQFF TGTGCCAGCAGCCCCCGAATAGCGGGGGGCTGGTTGAATGAGCAGTTCTTC
TRBJ2-5 TRBV7-2 - 17 - CASSPRTGTRGRETQYF TGTGCCAGCAGCCCTAGAACCGGGACTAGGGGGCGAGAGACCCAGTACTTC
TRBJ1-2 TRBV2 - 13 - CASLAGARDGYTF TGTGCCAGCCTGGCAGGGGCGAGAGATGGCTACACCTTC
TRBJ2-1 TRBV6-5 TRBD2 16 - CASSYPRLAGGYEQFF TGTGCCAGCAGTTACCCAAGACTAGCGGGGGGCTATGAGCAGTTCTTC
TRBJ2-1 TRBV7-6 TRBD2 19 - CASSLTVSASGDSYNEQFF TGTGCCAGCAGCTTAACGGTTTCGGCTAGCGGGGACTCCTACAATGAGCAGTTCTTC
TRBJ2-3 TRBV7-2 - 14 - CASSLGTQGGTQYF TGTGCCAGCAGCCTTGGTACGCAGGGAGGTACGCAGTATTTT
TRBJ2-3 TRBV9 - 14 - CASSVGGITDTQYF TGTGCCAGCAGCGTAGGAGGGATCACAGATACGCAGTATTTT
TRBJ1-4 TRBV5-1 - 15 - CASSLVGGRMEKLFF TGCGCCAGCAGCTTGGTTGGCGGGCGGATGGAAAAACTGTTTTTT
TRBJ2-6 TRBV6-4 - 16 - CASSEGRFSGANVLTF TGTGCCAGCAGTGAGGGACGGTTCTCTGGGGCCAACGTCCTGACTTTC
TRBJ2-7 TRBV6-5 - 13 - CAARGISSYEQYF TGTGCCGCCAGGGGAATTAGCTCCTACGAGCAGTACTTC
TRBJ2-7 TRBV20-1 - 16 - CSASPTLAHNWGEQYF TGCAGTGCTAGTCCGACTCTAGCGCACAATTGGGGCGAGCAGTACTTC
TRBJ2-4 TRBV4-3 - 17 - CASSQDNRILAKNIQYF TGCGCCAGCAGCCAAGACAACAGGATCCTAGCCAAAAACATTCAGTACTTC
TRBJ1-1 TRBV6-2/TRBV6-3 - 16 - CASRLLTQGWGTEAFF TGTGCCAGCAGACTCTTAACCCAGGGATGGGGCACTGAAGCTTTCTTT
TRBJ1-2 TRBV6-6 - 14 - CASTQDWGIYGYTF TGTGCCAGCACCCAAGACTGGGGGATCTATGGCTACACCTTC
TRBJ2-1 TRBV7-9 - 12 - CASSLFRDEQFF TGTGCCAGCAGCTTATTTAGGGATGAGCAGTTCTTC
TRBJ1-4 TRBV10-3 - 15 - CAISESGRDGEKLFF TGTGCCATCAGTGAGTCGGGGAGGGACGGCGAAAAACTGTTTTTT
TRBJ2-3 TRBV24-1 - 15 once CATSDSWVAGDTQYF TGTGCCACCAGTGATTCGTGGGTAGCAGGAGATACGCAGTATTTT
TRBJ2-3 TRBV20-1 - 15 - CSARALLGATDTQYF TGCAGTGCTAGAGCCTTACTAGGTGCCACAGATACGCAGTATTTT
TRBJ1-2 TRBV20-1 - 13 - CSARVPRGYGYTF TGCAGTGCTAGAGTCCCCCGGGGCTATGGCTACACCTTC
TRBJ2-1 TRBV7-2 - 14 - CASSQEGQRAEQFF TGTGCCAGCAGCCAGGAGGGACAGCGGGCTGAGCAGTTCTTC
TRBJ2-3 TRBV11-2 - 16 - CASSFNSVQHTDTQYF TGTGCCAGCAGCTTTAATTCAGTGCAGCACACAGATACGCAGTATTTT
TRBJ2-7 TRBV4-2 - 11 - CASSQGVEQYF TGTGCCAGCAGCCAAGGGGTCGAGCAGTACTTC
TRBJ1-2 TRBV20-1 - 13 - CSARSSRENGYTF TGCAGTGCTAGGTCCTCCAGGGAGAATGGCTACACCTTC
TRBJ2-4 TRBV2 TRBD2 14 - CASTTAGGLEEQYF TGTGCCAGCACCACAGCGGGGGGCCTTGAGGAGCAGTACTTC
TRBJ2-1 TRBV9 TRBD2 18 - CASSVDLAGPASYNEQFF TGTGCCAGCAGCGTAGATCTAGCGGGACCAGCCTCCTACAATGAGCAGTTCTTC
TRBJ2-5 TRBV7-2 - 17 - CASSPLPGGGSQETQYF TGTGCCAGCAGCCCTCTCCCTGGCGGGGGCTCCCAAGAGACCCAGTACTTC
TRBJ1-2 TRBV28 - 13 many CASRPPGWNGYTF TGTGCCAGCAGGCCCCCCGGGTGGAATGGCTACACCTTC
TRBJ2-3 TRBV27 - 13 - CASSPYLGSDQYF TGTGCCAGCAGTCCCTACCTAGGGTCCGATCAGTATTTT
TRBJ2-5 TRBV7-9 TRBD2 13 - CASSHISGETQYF TGTGCCAGCAGCCACATTAGCGGGGAGACCCAGTACTTC
TRBJ2-5 TRBV5-4 TRBD2 16 - CASSQPSSGGYETQYF TGTGCCAGCAGCCAACCTTCTAGCGGGGGTTATGAGACCCAGTACTTC
TRBJ2-1 TRBV7-9 - 15 - CASSFSRVIPNEQFF TGTGCCAGCAGCTTTTCTAGAGTTATCCCTAATGAGCAGTTCTTC
TRBJ2-5 TRBV12-3/TRBV12-4 - 13 - CASTRELGGVQYF TGTGCCAGCACTAGGGAGCTAGGGGGGGTCCAGTACTTC
TRBJ2-5 TRBV4-3 TRBD2 16 - CASSRVAGIRGETQYF TGCGCCAGCAGCCGGGTAGCGGGGATTCGGGGGGAGACCCAGTACTTC
TRBJ2-5 TRBV28 - 14 - CTSSFQRNQETQYF TGTACCAGCAGTTTCCAACGGAATCAAGAGACCCAGTACTTC
TRBJ2-1 TRBV9 TRBD2 17 - CASSTVESGGAYNEQFF TGTGCCAGCAGCACCGTCGAAAGCGGGGGGGCTTACAATGAGCAGTTCTTC
TRBJ1-2 TRBV25-1 - 14 - CASSETPGTGGYTF TGTGCCAGCAGTGAAACCCCAGGGACCGGGGGCTACACCTTC
TRBJ2-1 TRBV6-1 - 13 - CAIYQGTYNEQFF TGTGCCATCTATCAGGGAACCTACAATGAGCAGTTCTTC
TRBJ2-6 TRBV20-1 TRBD1 17 - CSARRTGVSIGANVLTF TGCAGTGCTAGGAGGACAGGGGTTTCCATTGGGGCCAACGTCCTGACTTTC